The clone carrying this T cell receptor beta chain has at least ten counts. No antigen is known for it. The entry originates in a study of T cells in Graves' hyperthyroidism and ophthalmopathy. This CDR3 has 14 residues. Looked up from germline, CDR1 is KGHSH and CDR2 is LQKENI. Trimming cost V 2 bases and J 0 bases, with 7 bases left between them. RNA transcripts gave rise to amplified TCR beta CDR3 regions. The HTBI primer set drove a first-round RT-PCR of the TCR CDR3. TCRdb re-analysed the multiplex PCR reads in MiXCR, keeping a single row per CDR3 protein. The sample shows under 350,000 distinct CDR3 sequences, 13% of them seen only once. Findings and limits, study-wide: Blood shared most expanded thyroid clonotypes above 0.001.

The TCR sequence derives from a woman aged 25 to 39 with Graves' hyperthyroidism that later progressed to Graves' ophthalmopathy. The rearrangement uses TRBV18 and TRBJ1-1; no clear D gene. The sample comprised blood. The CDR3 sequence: CASSPSRVNTEAFF. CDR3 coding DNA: TGTGCCAGCTCACCAAGCAGAGTGAACACTGAAGCTTTCTTT.